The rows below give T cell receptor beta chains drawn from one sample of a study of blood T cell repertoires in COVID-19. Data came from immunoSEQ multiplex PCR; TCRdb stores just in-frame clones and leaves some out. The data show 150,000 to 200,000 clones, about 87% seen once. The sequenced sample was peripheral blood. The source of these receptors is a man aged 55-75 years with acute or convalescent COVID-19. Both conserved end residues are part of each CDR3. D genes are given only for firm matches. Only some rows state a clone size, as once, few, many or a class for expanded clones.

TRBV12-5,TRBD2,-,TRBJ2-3,TGTGCTAGTGGTCCCCGCCCTAGCGGGATGAGGGATACGCAGTATTTT,CASGPRPSGMRDTQYF
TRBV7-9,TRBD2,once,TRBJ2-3,TGTGCCAGCAGCTTAGAGCTAGCGGGCGCCAGCACAGATACGCAGTATTTT,CASSLELAGASTDTQYF
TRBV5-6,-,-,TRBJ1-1,TGTGCCAGCAGCTGGAGGGCAGCGTCCGGAGCTTTCTTT,CASSWRAASGAFF
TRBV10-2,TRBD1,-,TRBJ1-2,TGCGCCAGCAGCCTGACGACAGGGAGGTATGGCTACACCTTC,CASSLTTGRYGYTF
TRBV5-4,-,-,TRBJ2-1,TGTGCCAGCAGCCCTACCAGGGCGAATGAGCAGTTCTTC,CASSPTRANEQFF
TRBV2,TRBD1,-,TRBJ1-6,TGTGCCGGTAGGGGGCTCCATAGGGCACCCCTCCACTTT,CAGRGLHRAPLHF
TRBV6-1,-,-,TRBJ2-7,TGTGCCAGCAGTGAAGCCCCAGGGATCCCCTACGAGCAGTACTTC,CASSEAPGIPYEQYF
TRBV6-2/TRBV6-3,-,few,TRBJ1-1,TGTGCCAGCAGCCCCCCCTCCAGGGACTTTATGAACACTGAAGCTTTCTTT,CASSPPSRDFMNTEAFF
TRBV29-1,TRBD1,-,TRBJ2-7,TGCAGCGTTAGGGACAGGGTCTCCTACGAGCAGTACTTC,CSVRDRVSYEQYF
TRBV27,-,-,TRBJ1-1,TGTGCCAGCAGTCCCCACAGGGATAAGCACACTGAAGCTTTCTTT,CASSPHRDKHTEAFF
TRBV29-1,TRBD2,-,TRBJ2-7,TGCAGCGTTGATGGTTTGGCGGGAGAGACCTACGAGCAGTACTTC,CSVDGLAGETYEQYF
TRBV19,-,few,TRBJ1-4,TGTGCCAGTAGTATGGAGGGCAGAGCAACTAATGAAAAACTGTTTTTT,CASSMEGRATNEKLFF
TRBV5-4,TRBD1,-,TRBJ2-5,TGTGCCAGCAGCTCGGACAGGGGGTACCAAGAGACCCAGTACTTC,CASSSDRGYQETQYF
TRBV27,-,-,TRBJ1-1,TGTGCCAGCATCAAGCAGGGTAGGCCTGAAGCTTTCTTT,CASIKQGRPEAFF
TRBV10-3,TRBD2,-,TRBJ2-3,TGTGCCATCGCCGGCCAGGGACTAGCGGGAGATACGCAGTATTTT,CAIAGQGLAGDTQYF
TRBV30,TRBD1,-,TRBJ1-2,TGTGCCTGGAGTAAGGACAGGGCCGGCTACACCTTC,CAWSKDRAGYTF
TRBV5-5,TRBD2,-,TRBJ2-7,TGTGCCAGCAGCTTCAAGCGGGGGGGCGAGGAGCAGTACTTC,CASSFKRGGEEQYF
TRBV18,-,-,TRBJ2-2,TGTGCCAGCTCACCAGACTTGGGTGCCGGGGAGCTGTTTTTT,CASSPDLGAGELFF
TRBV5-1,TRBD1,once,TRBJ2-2,TGCGCCAGCAGCTTGGACAGGGGTGACACCGGGGAGCTGTTTTTT,CASSLDRGDTGELFF
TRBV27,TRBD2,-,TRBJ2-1,TGTGCCAGCAGTATACTACTAGCGGGAGGGTTCAATGAGCAGTTCTTC,CASSILLAGGFNEQFF
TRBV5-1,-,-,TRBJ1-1,TGCGCCAGCAGCTTGGAGGTCGGGATTACTGAAGCTTTCTTT,CASSLEVGITEAFF
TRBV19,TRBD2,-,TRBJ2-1,TGTGCCAGTGGGACTAGCGGCTACAATGAGCAGTTCTTC,CASGTSGYNEQFF
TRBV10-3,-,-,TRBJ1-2,TGTACCGCGGACAGCTCTAACTATGGCTACACCTTC,CTADSSNYGYTF
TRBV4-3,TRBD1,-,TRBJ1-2,TGCGCCAGCAGCCAAGGGCAGGGGGCGGCTGGTGGCTACACCTTC,CASSQGQGAAGGYTF
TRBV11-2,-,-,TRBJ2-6,TGTGCCAGCAGCTGGACAGCTTCTGGGGCCAACGTCCTGACTTTC,CASSWTASGANVLTF
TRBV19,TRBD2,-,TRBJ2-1,TGTGCCAGTAGTATAATGAGTAGCGGGAGATCTCGGAATGAGCAGTTCTTC,CASSIMSSGRSRNEQFF
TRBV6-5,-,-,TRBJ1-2,TGTGCCAGCAGCGGGTCTCAGTATGGCTACACCTTC,CASSGSQYGYTF
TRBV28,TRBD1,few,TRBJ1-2,TGTGCCAGCAGGGCAGGGGGCGCTTCTTGGTATGGCTACACCTTC,CASRAGGASWYGYTF
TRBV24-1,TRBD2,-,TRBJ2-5,TGTGCCCCTTTCGGTGCGGGGGGAAAGGAGACCCAGTACTTC,CAPFGAGGKETQYF
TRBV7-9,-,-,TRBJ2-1,TGTGCCAGCAGTACTATAAAGAATGAGCAGTTCTTC,CASSTIKNEQFF
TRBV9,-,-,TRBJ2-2,TGTGCCAGCAGTAGAGGTCGGAACACCGGGGAGCTGTTTTTT,CASSRGRNTGELFF
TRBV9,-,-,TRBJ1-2,TGTGCCAGCAGCGTAGTTTCAGGGGCTGGAGGCTACACCTTC,CASSVVSGAGGYTF
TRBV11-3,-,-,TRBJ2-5,TGTGCCAGCAGCTCCGGAGGCAGGGGAAACCAAGAGACCCAGTACTTC,CASSSGGRGNQETQYF
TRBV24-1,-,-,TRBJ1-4,TGTGCCACTCAGGCTACGGAGGAAGGAGAAAAACTGTTTTTT,CATQATEEGEKLFF
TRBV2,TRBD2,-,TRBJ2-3,TGTGCCAGCATTTCTAGCGGGGGCACAGATACGCAGTATTTT,CASISSGGTDTQYF
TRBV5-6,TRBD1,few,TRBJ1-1,TGTGCCAGCAGCTTGGTGGTGACAGGGATGAACACTGAAGCTTTCTTT,CASSLVVTGMNTEAFF
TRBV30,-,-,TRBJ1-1,TGTGCCTGTACCCCCTCCTTTAAAAGCTCCGTGGAAGCTTTCTTT,CACTPSFKSSVEAFF
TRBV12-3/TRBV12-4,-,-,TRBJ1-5,TGTGCCAGCAGTTTTGGCCCGAATCAGCCCCAGCATTTT,CASSFGPNQPQHF
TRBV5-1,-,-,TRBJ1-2,TGCGCCAGCAGCTGGGGGGACTCCAGCTATGGCTACACCTTC,CASSWGDSSYGYTF
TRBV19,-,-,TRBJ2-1,TGTGCCAGTAGCTACTACAATGAGCAGTTCTTC,CASSYYNEQFF